This TCR beta chain emerged from a study of blood T cell repertoires in COVID-19. Overall study context: Researchers got acute and convalescent COVID-19 samples from the United States, Italy and Spain.

Germline CDR1 is SGHTS and CDR2 is YDEGEE. The length of the CDR3 is 12 residues. V lost 4 bases to trimming and J lost 0 bases, with 3 bases between them. TCRdb's table, derived via immunoSEQ multiplex PCR, lists solely in-frame clones and lacks some. Among some 150,000 clones, less than 90% were seen once, and the ten largest hold 2.4%. Sequenced: peripheral blood. The TCR sequence derives from a woman between 65 and 79 years old with acute or convalescent COVID-19. This chain uses TRBV5-8 with TRBJ2-3; D not resolved. The CDR3 DNA reads as TGTGCCAGCAGCCTCAGCACAGATACGCAGTATTTT. Amino acids: CASSLSTDTQYF.